This T cell receptor (beta chain) was observed in a study of blood T cell repertoires in COVID-19. Trimming removed 3 bases from V and 5 bases from J; junction bases left unmatched: 6. The CDR3 spans 15 residues. Germline CDR1 is KGHDR and CDR2 is SFDVKD. Authors' data handling: Amplification of reference gene primers was used by the study to estimate nucleated cell counts. Sequencing was performed with immunoSEQ multiplex PCR; in TCRdb, only in-frame clones are kept and a portion is missing. The D gene and trimming were derived from the DNA, and the V and J assignments and clone size from that table. This table holds tens of thousands of clones, approximately 89% found once.

The sample consisted of peripheral blood. The source is a human donor with active COVID-19. The donor label of this sample is uncertain. The rearrangement joins TRBV24-1 to TRBJ2-1, with 7 bases aligning to TRBD1. CDR3 sequence reads: CATSDPGTDNNEQFF. The CDR3 DNA reads as TGTGCCACCAGTGATCCCGGGACAGACAACAATGAGCAGTTCTTC.